Included here is one T cell receptor (beta chain) sequence, with context. Its recognized antigen is unknown. No much larger clone exists at a distance of one base, and base qualities are not known. TCRbeta CDR3 regions were amplified from genomic DNA by means of the immunoSEQ Assay, a bias-controlled multiplex PCR. The source study handled its data this way. The number of nucleated cells in each sample was estimated by amplification of reference gene primers within the assay. To quantify the absolute abundance of each unique TCRbeta CDR3 rearrangement, sequence reads were collapsed and filtered. Productive Simpson clonality was computed per sample as the square root of Simpson's diversity index over productive rearrangements. TCRdb obtained this table from immuneACCESS and retained in-frame rearrangements with V and J assigned. These tables miss some clones; where compared with another copy, unresolved V genes account for less than half of the shortfall, and the remainder is unexplained. That table gives V, J and clone size, and the DNA gave D and trimming. The sample yields fewer than 500,000 clones; roughly nine tenths were counted once. The ten largest clonotypes hold approximately 0.7% of the sample.

Participants in the prospective study were aged roughly 18 to 89 years, lived in 20 to 30 United States geographic areas, and enrolled through a virtual design. To assign participants to cohorts, the prospective study relied on clinical history that participants themselves reported in a screening survey and a study questionnaire. ImmuneRACE Cohort 3 recovered participants were defined by two consecutive negative NP/OP PCR tests, healthcare professional clearance, or symptom resolution. Each participant in the prospective study had whole blood, serum and a nasopharyngeal or oropharyngeal swab collected by mobile phlebotomists. Additional blood draws and questionnaires over an approximately two-month period could optionally be provided by prospective study participants. Before DNA extraction, prospective study blood samples were shipped either frozen or at room temperature. The sample originates from a study of blood T cell repertoires in COVID-19 (dated by TCRdb to the early 2020s). At the level of the whole study: Samples from collaborators originated in the United States, Italy and Spain and spanned both the acute and convalescent phases of COVID-19. Deeply sampled blood TCRbeta repertoires from subjects exposed to, actively infected with, or recovered from COVID-19 were included in the dataset. A freely available public database, intended as a resource for researchers studying the immune response to SARS-CoV-2, is where the repertoires were released. Sample metadata almost always included a de-identified subject ID, COVID-19 status, age in years and sex. The material from the prospective study consisted of cDNA or gDNA derived from T cells, B-cell-depleted T cells, or PBMCs. HLA class I and class II types, where available, came from metadata supplied by the sample provider rather than from assay-based typing. Samples came from the ongoing ImmuneRACE study (first 160 participants) plus 1,254 subjects from 6 global collaborators. The full study reports these points: The amount of clinical and demographic metadata varied by source and participant and was provided uncurated.

There are 15 amino acids in the CDR3, from cysteine to phenylalanine inclusive. Solely the CDR3 DNA is kept, with 45 bases framed from the first base. V and J are truncated by 0 bases and 7 bases respectively, leaving an intervening sequence of 16 bases. From the germline V gene (reference sequence), CDR1 is GTSNPN and CDR2 is SVGIG. This receptor chain uses TRBV30 and TRBJ1-5; the best D guess is TRBD1, with 6 bases matching. This sequence originates from a woman in her late teens or twenties who had recovered from COVID-19. The sequenced sample was PBMCs or T cells enriched from blood (not recorded which). The sequence in DNA is TGTGCCTGGAGTGTACAAGGCAGGGGCGGCCAGCCCCAGCATTTT. Its protein product is CAWSVQGRGGQPQHF. Joined to the reference TRBV30 and TRBJ1-5 proteins, this CDR3 gives the full variable domain: SQTIHQWPATLVQPVGSPLSLECTVEGTSNPNLYWYRQAAGRGLQLLFYSVGIGQISSEVPQNLSASRPQDRQFILSSKKLLLSDSGFYLCAWSVQGRGGQPQHFGDGTRLSIL.